A single sample is the source of the 20 T cell receptor beta chains below, sequenced in a study of long-term antiretroviral therapy in people with HIV. Version v3.0 of the immunoSEQ assay ran at survey level. Libraries were prepared by immunoSEQ multiplex PCR; TCRdb keeps only in-frame clonotypes and omits some of them. This sample yields around 25,000 clones, of which 95% are seen a single time; about 2.4% belongs to the top ten. The specimen was unsorted PBMCs, collected around 4.7 years after starting antiretroviral therapy. The receptors come from a woman aged 45-65 years with HIV.

The chain carries TRBV7-6 and TRBJ2-7, with TRBD2 matching 10 bases. After removal of 5 bases from V and 2 bases from J, the junction contained 9 bases not matched to a gene. Germline assignment: CDR1 SGHVS and CDR2 FNYEAQ. The CDR3 has 16 residues. As DNA, the CDR3 is TGTGCCAGCAGCCCCGGGACTAGCGTTGATACCTACGAGCAGTACTTC. It codes for CASSPGTSVDTYEQYF.

The genes are TRBV5-1 and TRBJ2-1; the D is unclear. Trimming pared 0 bases from V and 6 bases from J, leaving 10 bases between. The CDR3 length is 14 residues. Germline V CDR1 and CDR2: SGHRS, YFSETQ. The DNA of the CDR3 is TGCGCCAGCAGCTTGGTGGCCCTCGGCAATGAGCAGTTCTTC. It yields the protein CASSLVALGNEQFF.

The chain uses TRBV7-9 and TRBJ2-7, with D maybe TRBD1 (5 bases). Deletions cut 6 bases from V and 3 bases from J, with 9 bases between. The germline gives CDR1 SEHNR, CDR2 FQNEAQ (reference sequence). This CDR3 contains 12 residues. DNA of the CDR3: TGTGCCAGCAGTTTCCAGGGCTACGAGCAGTACTTC. This encodes CASSFQGYEQYF.

This clone has just a few counts. The chain has TRBV14 and TRBJ2-1, with TRBD1 matching 9 bases. The CDR3 is made up of 15 amino acids. Germline trimming cut 4 bases from V and 4 bases from J; bases unmatched to any gene: 5. Per the germline V gene, CDR1 is SGHDN and CDR2 is FVKESK. CDR3 region: CASSPGTGRYNEQFF. The DNA of the CDR3 is TGTGCCAGCAGCCCCGGGACAGGGAGGTACAATGAGCAGTTCTTC.

The chain joins TRBV14 to TRBJ1-4; 7 positions agree with TRBD1. Germline-derived CDR1 and CDR2 are SGHDN and FVKESK. CDR3 length: 16 amino acids. V lost 3 bases and J lost 0; bases outside the gene matches: 4. The CDR3 DNA reads as TGTGCCAGCAGCCACCCCCAGGGGGCAACTAATGAAAAACTGTTTTTT. This sequence encodes CASSHPQGATNEKLFF. Full variable domain (remainder filled in from reference TRBV14 and TRBJ1-4): EAGVTQFPSHSVIEKGQTVTLRCDPISGHDNLYWYRRVMGKEIKFLLHFVKESKQDESGMPNNRFLAERTGGTYSTLKVQPAELEDSGVYFCASSHPQGATNEKLFFGSGTQLSVL.

This chain uses TRBV19 with TRBJ2-7; D remains ambiguous. This CDR3 has 11 amino acids. V was trimmed by 6 bases and J by 7 bases, leaving 10 bases between them. The germline V gene has CDR1 LNHDA and CDR2 SQIVND (reference sequence). CDR3 nucleotide sequence: TGTGCCAGTAGCATCGCAGGAGAGCAGTACTTC. Its translation is CASSIAGEQYF.

The V gene is TRBV6-5, the J gene TRBJ2-3; no clear D gene. Germline-derived CDR1 and CDR2 are MNHEY and SVGAGI. The CDR3 loop spans 14 amino acids. The V gene lost 2 bases and the J gene lost 1 base, with 7 bases spanning the gap. The CDR3 reads CASSYAGRTDTQYF. CDR3 sequence (DNA): TGTGCCAGCAGTTACGCTGGTCGCACAGATACGCAGTATTTT.

V gene TRBV29-1 combines with J gene TRBJ2-1; 9 positions agree with TRBD2. Trimming took 8 bases from V and 10 from J; bases not matched to a gene: 15. The germline V gene has CDR1 SQVTM and CDR2 ANQGSEA. The CDR3 totals 14 residues. CDR3 nucleotides: TGCAGCATGGGGGCCGGACTAGCGATACGGGAGCAGTTCTTC. It yields the protein CSMGAGLAIREQFF.

This chain's CDR3 is CASLQGVLETQYF. In DNA, the CDR3 is TGTGCCAGCCTACAGGGCGTACTCGAGACCCAGTACTTC. The chain employs TRBV2 and TRBJ2-5, with D possibly TRBD1 on 6 matching bases. Looked up from germline, CDR1 is SNHLY and CDR2 is FYNNEI. The CDR3 sequence is 13 residues long. The V end lost 8 bases, the J end lost 5 bases, and 15 bases lay between the germline ends. Together with reference TRBV2 and TRBJ2-5, the CDR3 gives the full variable domain: EPEVTQTPSHQVTQMGQEVILRCVPISNHLYFYWYRQILGQKVEFLVSFYNNEISEKSEIFDDQFSVERPDGSNFTLKIRSTKLEDSAMYFCASLQGVLETQYFGPGTRLLVL.

V usage is TRBV29-1 and J usage is TRBJ2-5; D remains ambiguous. This CDR3 is built from 13 residues. In germline, CDR1 is SQVTM, CDR2 ANQGSEA. V lost 4 bases, J lost 0 bases, and 9 bases lay in between. The CDR3 DNA is TGCAGCGTTGTGGCCTCGTACCAAGAGACCCAGTACTTC. It yields the protein CSVVASYQETQYF. Filled out from reference TRBV29-1 and TRBJ2-5, the complete variable domain reads SAVISQKPSRDICQRGTSLTIQCQVDSQVTMMFWYRQQPGQSLTLIATANQGSEATYESGFVIDKFPISRPNLTFSTLTVSNMSPEDSSIYLCSVVASYQETQYFGPGTRLLVL.

The CDR3 coding sequence is TGCGCCAGCAGCCGGGGCACAGGATCCTATAATTCACCCCTCCACTTT. This gives the protein CASSRGTGSYNSPLHF. The chain recombines TRBV5-1 with TRBJ1-6; tentatively, D is TRBD1 (5 bases). The germline CDR1 and CDR2 sequences are SGHRS and YFSETQ. The V gene lost 4 bases and the J gene lost 1 base, with 12 bases spanning the gap. This CDR3 spans 16 amino acids.

V and J are TRBV10-3 and TRBJ2-7; D gene unclear. The germline V gene encodes CDR1 ENHRY and CDR2 SYGVKD. V was cut by 0 bases and J by 0 bases, with 12 bases left in between. The CDR3 extends over 16 amino acids. In DNA, the CDR3 is TGTGCCATCAGTGAGTCAATGGTAGGATTCTCCTACGAGCAGTACTTC. Its protein is CAISESMVGFSYEQYF.

This chain joins TRBV19 and TRBJ2-1, with 8 bases that match TRBD2. V lost 1 base and J lost 8; bases outside the gene matches: 13. Germline-derived CDR1 and CDR2 are LNHDA and SQIVND (reference sequence). This CDR3 is 17 amino acids long. The CDR3 spells CASSIAAGLDVSYEQFF. The CDR3 DNA reads TGTGCCAGTAGTATAGCTGCGGGACTAGATGTCAGCTATGAGCAGTTCTTC.

The rearrangement uses TRBV6-1 and TRBJ2-5; TRBD2 might be the D (6 bases). V lost 2 bases to trimming and J lost 0 bases, with 25 bases between them. CDR3 length: 20 amino acids. CDR1 and CDR2 from the germline V gene are MNHNS and SASEGT. CDR3 amino acids: CASSEKGVGAGRWYQETQYF. CDR3 nucleotide sequence: TGTGCCAGCAGTGAAAAGGGCGTAGGCGCGGGGAGATGGTACCAAGAGACCCAGTACTTC.

V is TRBV5-4 and J is TRBJ1-1, with D possibly being TRBD1 (5 bases). V shed 4 bases and J shed 0 bases, with 10 bases lying between them. The CDR3 runs 14 residues. Germline CDR1 SGHNT, CDR2 YYREEE (reference sequence). The CDR3 region has the DNA TGTGCCAGCAGCCCGGGACCCATGAACACTGAAGCTTTCTTT. This codes for CASSPGPMNTEAFF.

This rearrangement joins TRBV4-1 to TRBJ1-4; TRBD1 might be the D (5 bases). The CDR3 is 16 residues long. Trimming removed 1 base from V and 0 bases from J, with 9 bases in between. The germline V gene encodes CDR1 MGHRA and CDR2 YSYEKL. CDR3 sequence (DNA): TGCGCCAGCAGCCAAGGCAGGGACCCAACTAATGAAAAACTGTTTTTT. It specifies CASSQGRDPTNEKLFF.

The V and J genes are TRBV10-2 and TRBJ1-1; D gene uncertain. Germline CDR1 WSHSY, CDR2 SAAADI. V was clipped by 5 bases and J by 5 bases, with 12 bases between them. The CDR3 runs to 13 residues. Written as DNA, the CDR3 is TGCGCCAGCAGTCGACGGGTAGGAACTGAAGCTTTCTTT. This gives the protein CASSRRVGTEAFF.

The V gene is TRBV7-9, the J gene TRBJ1-1; D call uncertain. Germline CDR1 SEHNR, CDR2 FQNEAQ (reference sequence). V dropped 5 bases and J dropped 0 bases, with 4 bases sitting between them. The CDR3 loop spans 12 amino acids. CDR3 nucleotides: TGTGCCAGCAGCCTAGTGAACACTGAAGCTTTCTTT. It specifies CASSLVNTEAFF.

This chain links TRBV19 with TRBJ2-1; D remains ambiguous. The CDR3 is 13 residues long. V was clipped by 5 bases and J by 3 bases, with 8 bases between them. From germline, CDR1 is LNHDA and CDR2 SQIVND (reference sequence). CDR3 amino acids: CASSVGYYNEQFF. As DNA, the CDR3 is TGTGCCAGTAGTGTCGGTTACTACAATGAGCAGTTCTTC.

V gene TRBV19 combines with J gene TRBJ1-1; D unresolved. This CDR3 contains 15 residues. Trimming cost V 7 bases and J 3 bases, with 18 bases left between them. Looked up from germline, CDR1 is LNHDA and CDR2 is SQIVND (reference sequence). CDR3 loop: CASISAATWDTEAFF. The CDR3 nucleotides are TGTGCCAGTATCTCAGCCGCGACGTGGGACACTGAAGCTTTCTTT.